The 10 T cell receptor beta chains below all came from one sample that was sequenced in a study of T cells after yellow fever vaccination. Using its own MiXCR run on the 5' RACE reads, TCRdb lists one record per CDR3 protein. The sample contains 65,000 to 70,000 distinct CDR3 sequences, roughly 6% of which appear only once. Sequenced material: CD4+ T cells sorted from PBMCs, taken more than 13 days after the first yellow fever vaccination. Source of these receptors: a man between 18 and 35 years old who received the YFV17D yellow fever vaccine.

This clonotype came up many times. The junction does not match germline at one end; this may be a read error. This sequence joins TRBV20-1 and TRBJ2-1; 12 nucleotides agree with TRBD2. The CDR3 loop spans 16 amino acids. From germline, CDR1 is DFQATT and CDR2 SNEGSKA (reference sequence). The CDR3 DNA is TGCAGTGCCAGAGCTAGCGGGGGGGCCTTCTACAATGAGCAGTTCTTC. Protein: CSARASGGAFYNEQFF.

This clonotype was detected many times. The chain recombines TRBV20-1 with TRBJ2-5, with 11 positions matching TRBD2. J gave up 3 bases and V 0 bases, and 3 bases lay outside the gene matches. The CDR3 is 15 residues long. The germline V gene encodes CDR1 DFQATT and CDR2 SNEGSKA (reference sequence). The chain's CDR3 is CSARDRLAGKETQYF. The CDR3 DNA follows: TGCAGTGCTAGAGATAGACTAGCGGGGAAAGAGACCCAGTACTTC.

This clonotype was seen repeatedly, ten times or more. This chain uses TRBV18 with TRBJ1-2; unclear D gene. The V end lost 3 bases, the J end lost 4 bases, and 9 bases lay between the germline ends. The CDR3 loop spans 13 amino acids. Germline V lookup: CDR1 KGHSH, CDR2 LQKENI. CDR3 residues: CASSPDHPYGYTF. The DNA of the CDR3 is TGTGCCAGCTCACCGGATCATCCCTATGGCTACACCTTC.

Ten or more counts support this clonotype. The V gene is TRBV7-2, the J gene TRBJ1-4; D is ambiguous. Deletions cut 5 bases from V and 6 bases from J, with 10 bases between. CDR1 and CDR2 (germline): SGHTA, FQGNSA. This CDR3 has 13 amino acids. CDR3 DNA: TGTGCCAGCAGCCTAAGACCAGATGAAAAACTGTTTTTT. This encodes CASSLRPDEKLFF. Variable domain in full (rest from reference TRBV7-2 and TRBJ1-4): GAGVSQSPSNKVTEKGKDVELRCDPISGHTALYWYRQSLGQGLEFLIYFQGNSAPDKSGLPSDRFSAERTGGSVSTLTIQRTQQEDSAVYLCASSLRPDEKLFFGSGTQLSVL.

This clonotype was observed many times. The genes are TRBV7-2 and TRBJ2-7; D may be TRBD2 (6 bases). Per germline, CDR1 SGHTA and CDR2 FQGNSA. V was trimmed by 3 bases and J by 0 bases, leaving 6 bases between them. The CDR3 loop spans 13 amino acids. The CDR3 DNA follows: TGTGCCAGCAGCTTGACTAGCTCCTACGAGCAGTACTTC. Protein product: CASSLTSSYEQYF. Based on the CDR3 plus reference TRBV7-2 and TRBJ2-7, the full variable domain is GAGVSQSPSNKVTEKGKDVELRCDPISGHTALYWYRQSLGQGLEFLIYFQGNSAPDKSGLPSDRFSAERTGGSVSTLTIQRTQQEDSAVYLCASSLTSSYEQYFGPGTRLTVT.

The DNA for the CDR3 is TGCAGTGCTAGAGATTCCGGGGGGCCCCAAGAGACCCAGTACTTC. Its protein is CSARDSGGPQETQYF. The genes are TRBV20-1 and TRBJ2-5; possible D gene TRBD2, 7 bases. The CDR3 totals 15 residues. V lost 0 bases, J lost 1 base, and 12 bases lay in between. CDR1 is DFQATT and CDR2 is SNEGSKA in the germline V gene (reference sequence).

This clonotype was counted many times. The V call is TRBV18, the J call TRBJ1-1; no clear D gene. The length of the CDR3 is 15 residues. Trimming removed 2 bases at V and 1 base at J, with 11 bases between. Looked up from germline, CDR1 is KGHSH and CDR2 is LQKENI. The CDR3 nucleotides read TGTGCCAGCTCACCAGGGAGCCAACCGAACACTGAAGCTTTCTTT. Translation: CASSPGSQPNTEAFF.

Ten or more counts support this clonotype. The CDR3 here is CASSRTLAGGADTQYF. For the CDR3, the DNA is TGTGCCAGCAGCCGGACCCTAGCGGGGGGCGCAGATACGCAGTATTTT. The chain combines TRBV6-5 with TRBJ2-3, with 11 bases identical to TRBD2. The CDR3 totals 16 residues. J was trimmed by 4 bases and V by 6 bases; bases with no gene match: 9. Germline-derived CDR1 and CDR2 are MNHEY and SVGAGI.

In this sample, this clonotype turned up many times. The V call is TRBV20-1, the J call TRBJ2-3, with D unresolved. With 6 bases removed from V and 4 bases from J, the gap between germline ends came to 17 bases. This CDR3 comprises 14 residues. Germline lookup yields CDR1 DFQATT and CDR2 SNEGSKA (reference sequence). The CDR3 here is CSAGVGYSSDTQYF. The CDR3 DNA is TGCAGTGCGGGTGTAGGTTATAGTTCAGATACGCAGTATTTT.

This clonotype was counted ten times or more. CDR3 DNA sequence: TGTGCCAGCAGTGATGGACAGGGTCCCGCCTACGAGCAGTACGTC. Translated, it gives CASSDGQGPAYEQYV. The chain combines TRBV6-1 with TRBJ2-7; 8 bases agree with TRBD1. Germline V gene lookup returns CDR1 MNHNS and CDR2 SASEGT. Losses at the gene ends were 3 bases for V and 2 bases for J; bases not matched to a gene: 6. The CDR3 consists of 15 residues.